This T cell receptor beta chain comes out of a study of T cell changes during pregnancy in multiple sclerosis. Here immunoSEQ multiplex PCR was the method, and the copy in TCRdb shows in-frame clones only, minus some. The sample holds some 70,000 clones, more than 85% seen once. This CDR3 spans 17 amino acids. Germline-derived CDR1 and CDR2 are KGHSH and LQKENI. The junction had 14 bases not matched to a gene; V was cut back by 3 bases and J by 7 bases. The chain carries TRBV18 and TRBJ2-7, with 11 bases aligning to TRBD1. This TCR derives from a female donor with multiple sclerosis, enrolled in a pregnancy study. The starting material was peripheral blood, obtained in the first trimester of pregnancy. This CDR3 is CASSPNLAGTGGKEQYF. The DNA for the CDR3 is TGTGCCAGCTCACCGAATTTAGCGGGGACAGGGGGGAAAGAGCAGTACTTC. Full variable domain (outside the CDR3, taken from reference TRBV18 and TRBJ2-7): NAGVMQNPRHLVRRRGQEARLRCSPMKGHSHVYWYRQLPEEGLKFMVYLQKENIIDESGMPKERFSAEFPKEGPSILRIQQVVRGDSAAYFCASSPNLAGTGGKEQYFGPGTRLTVT.